A selection of T cell receptor beta chains follows, all from one sample in a study of OX40 agonist ivuxolimab in advanced cancers. The data were produced by immunoSEQ multiplex PCR, yet TCRdb's version contains in-frame clones alone and is incomplete. The sample has 74,000 or so clones, about 85% seen once; the top ten hold approximately 2%. Here the sequenced sample was CD4+ or CD8+ T cells sorted from blood, taken in a trial of the OX40 agonist ivuxolimab. All receptors derive from an adult with an advanced solid tumor such as melanoma, head and neck, liver or kidney cancer. Each CDR3 is given with its conserved first and last residue. A D gene is named only where the DNA matches it firmly.

V	J	D	CDR3
TRBV6-1	TRBJ1-4	-	CASSLGSNEKLFF
TRBV18	TRBJ1-1	-	CASSRGGKTEAFF
TRBV10-3	TRBJ1-4	-	CATQGGSRTNEKLFF
TRBV28	TRBJ1-6	TRBD1	CASSSGTGFSPLHF
TRBV5-3	TRBJ1-6	TRBD1	CASSWDRVENSPLHF
TRBV10-3	TRBJ1-5	-	CAISESVGTQPQHF
TRBV6-5	TRBJ1-1	TRBD1	CASSRQGSEAFF
TRBV5-8	TRBJ1-5	-	CASSHFNQPQHF
TRBV19	TRBJ1-1	TRBD1	CASADRANTEAFF
TRBV11-2	TRBJ2-5	-	CASSSPGTRETQYF
TRBV10-2	TRBJ2-7	-	CASSPSGEQYF
TRBV5-6	TRBJ2-1	TRBD2	CASRPSTSGRSSYNEQFF
TRBV7-2	TRBJ2-2	TRBD2	CASSLALLAGGPNTGELFF
TRBV7-2	TRBJ2-2	-	CASSPATVGANTGELFF
TRBV11-2	TRBJ2-5	-	CASSDGDQETQYF
TRBV5-1	TRBJ1-4	-	CASSLGGATNEKLFF
TRBV6-5	TRBJ1-1	-	CASTGVGEAFF
TRBV7-2	TRBJ2-3	TRBD2	CASESGGAGDTQYF
TRBV7-2	TRBJ1-2	TRBD1	CASSLVARGTDGYTF
TRBV6-6	TRBJ2-7	-	CASARLDTYEQYF
TRBV7-2	TRBJ2-1	TRBD2	CASSLAREREEFF
TRBV6-1	TRBJ2-5	TRBD2	CASSEVVERGKETQYF
TRBV5-1	TRBJ1-6	TRBD1	CASSLAGQGRSPLHF
TRBV21-1	TRBJ2-5	-	CASSTAVVREHQETQYF
TRBV5-1	TRBJ2-1	TRBD2	CASSSLGAGVDNEQFF
TRBV30	TRBJ1-5	TRBD1	CAWSVGTGNQPQHF
TRBV5-4	TRBJ2-7	TRBD2	CASSPGRGGSEEQYF
TRBV4-1	TRBJ2-7	TRBD1	CASSQEGTASYEQYF
TRBV7-8	TRBJ2-5	TRBD2	CASSSVERGTQETQYF
TRBV13	TRBJ2-5	TRBD1	CASSLVGQGISETQYF